These T cell receptor beta chains were read from a single sample in a study of CD4+ T cells in melanoma. TCRdb's table, derived via immunoSEQ multiplex PCR, lists solely in-frame clones and lacks some. Of approximately 9,500 clones listed, around 79% were seen once; the top ten hold around 21%. The sequenced material came from cells from a culture (not recorded whether cultured in vitro). These TCRs come from a human donor with melanoma. Each CDR3 is given with its conserved first and last residue. The order of the fields is J gene, V gene, clone size, D gene, CDR3 protein, CDR3 DNA. The D gene is left open where the match is weak. Only part of the rows carry a size: once, few, many, or a class if the clone is expanded.

TRBJ2-7 TRBV14 few TRBD1 CASRSGQGREQYF TGTGCCAGCAGGTCCGGACAGGGCCGCGAGCAGTACTTC
TRBJ2-3 TRBV27 few - CASSRVVRTDTQYF TGTGCCAGCAGTCGGGTGGTCAGGACAGATACGCAGTATTTT
TRBJ1-4 TRBV11-2 - - CASSLGLGSGEKLFF TGTGCCAGCAGCTTAGGGTTGGGATCGGGGGAAAAACTGTTTTTT
TRBJ2-1 TRBV5-6 - - CASSFEQKDYNEQFF TGTGCCAGCAGCTTTGAACAGAAAGATTACAATGAGCAGTTCTTC
TRBJ1-5 TRBV5-6 - - CASSLGAGGNQPQHF TGTGCCAGCAGCTTGGGTGCGGGGGGGAATCAGCCCCAGCATTTT
TRBJ2-1 TRBV7-3 few TRBD2 CASSLALAGVNEQFF TGTGCCAGCAGCTTAGCGCTAGCGGGTGTAAATGAGCAGTTCTTC
TRBJ1-4 TRBV30 - - CAGKLGTSAEKLFF TGTGCCGGGAAGTTAGGGACCTCGGCGGAAAAACTGTTTTTT
TRBJ1-5 TRBV29-1 - - CSVGGDSNQPQHF TGCAGCGTGGGGGGGGATAGCAATCAGCCCCAGCATTTT
TRBJ1-5 TRBV5-1 - TRBD1 CASSLTGAENQPQHF TGCGCCAGCAGCTTAACAGGGGCTGAAAATCAGCCCCAGCATTTT
TRBJ2-2 TRBV19 few - CASSISNWDTGELFF TGTGCCAGTAGTATCTCCAATTGGGACACCGGGGAGCTGTTTTTT
TRBJ2-3 TRBV11-3 - - CASSLDFGGTDTQYF TGTGCCAGCAGCTTAGATTTCGGGGGCACAGATACGCAGTATTTT
TRBJ1-2 TRBV6-6 - TRBD1 CASSLGQGQNYGYTF TGTGCCAGCAGTTTGGGACAGGGGCAAAACTATGGCTACACCTTC
TRBJ2-1 TRBV10-1 once TRBD2 CASSDERGLRNEQFF TGCGCCAGCAGTGACGAGCGGGGGTTACGGAATGAGCAGTTCTTC
TRBJ2-3 TRBV27 - - CASRREPSTDTQYF TGTGCCAGCAGGCGGGAACCTAGCACAGATACGCAGTATTTT
TRBJ2-7 TRBV30 - - CAWSAQGYEQYF TGTGCCTGGAGTGCACAGGGCTACGAGCAGTACTTC
TRBJ1-2 TRBV5-1 - TRBD1 CASSLGTGGLGYTF TGCGCCAGCAGCTTGGGGACAGGGGGACTTGGCTACACCTTC
TRBJ1-2 TRBV5-4 - - CASSQDRNGGYTF TGTGCCAGCAGCCAGGACAGAAATGGCGGCTACACCTTC
TRBJ1-1 TRBV13 - - CASSTGEGGAFF TGTGCCAGCAGCACGGGTGAGGGGGGGGCTTTCTTT
TRBJ2-1 TRBV7-9 - - CASCLSRRQFF TGTGCCAGCTGTCTAAGTCGCCGCCAGTTCTTC
TRBJ1-5 TRBV15 - - CATSRAEGYGDQPQHF TGTGCCACCAGCAGAGCGGAGGGGTACGGGGATCAGCCCCAGCATTTT
TRBJ1-2 TRBV6-6 - TRBD1 CASSGTGDHYGYTF TGTGCCAGCAGCGGGACAGGCGACCACTATGGCTACACCTTC
TRBJ2-5 TRBV5-1 - - CASSPGGQETQYF TGCGCCAGCAGCCCAGGGGGGCAAGAGACCCAGTACTTC
TRBJ2-5 TRBV5-1 - - CASSSQILGQGGETQYF TGCGCCAGCAGCTCCCAAATTTTAGGGCAGGGCGGAGAGACCCAGTACTTC
TRBJ2-7 TRBV5-4 - - CASSLGQSSLYEQYF TGTGCCAGCAGCTTGGGACAGTCGTCCCTATACGAGCAGTACTTC
TRBJ2-2 TRBV6-6 - - CASSTPDTGELFF TGTGCCAGTTCAACTCCGGACACCGGGGAGCTGTTTTTT
TRBJ2-1 TRBV13 - - CASSLTLKKDEQFF TGTGCCAGCAGCTTGACATTAAAGAAGGATGAGCAGTTCTTC
TRBJ1-5 TRBV10-2 once TRBD1 CASMNGQVGYQPQHF TGCGCCAGCATGAATGGACAGGTGGGGTATCAGCCCCAGCATTTT
TRBJ1-3 TRBV29-1 few - CSVEDRRGGPGNTIYF TGCAGCGTTGAAGATCGTCGTGGGGGACCTGGAAACACCATATATTTT
TRBJ2-7 TRBV30 few TRBD2 CAWSVQGSGGREQYF TGTGCCTGGAGTGTACAAGGGTCGGGAGGGCGCGAGCAGTACTTC
TRBJ2-2 TRBV27 - TRBD2 CASSPTPSGVNTGELFF TGTGCCAGCAGTCCAACCCCTAGCGGGGTGAACACCGGGGAGCTGTTTTTT
TRBJ2-5 TRBV6-5 few - CASTARGQETQYF TGTGCCAGTACAGCCCGTGGGCAAGAGACCCAGTACTTC
TRBJ1-6 TRBV19 - TRBD1 CASSWDSEHNSPLHF TGTGCCAGTAGTTGGGACAGTGAACATAATTCACCCCTCCACTTT
TRBJ1-5 TRBV30 - - CAWSVTKGNQPQHF TGTGCCTGGAGTGTAACCAAGGGCAATCAGCCCCAGCATTTT
TRBJ2-7 TRBV5-1 - TRBD1 CASSWGQDYYEQYF TGCGCCAGCAGCTGGGGACAGGATTATTACGAGCAGTACTTC
TRBJ2-3 TRBV7-9 few - CASSLAGIDTQYF TGTGCCAGCAGCTTGGCAGGGATTGATACGCAGTATTTT
TRBJ1-1 TRBV5-5 - TRBD1 CASSHTAGTGGEAFF TGTGCCAGCAGCCATACTGCTGGGACAGGGGGCGAAGCTTTCTTT
TRBJ2-1 TRBV7-3 - - CASSADPNPSYNEQFF TGTGCCAGCAGCGCCGATCCAAACCCTTCCTACAATGAGCAGTTCTTC
TRBJ1-2 TRBV19 few - CASSGQVDGYTF TGTGCCAGTAGTGGTCAGGTCGATGGCTACACCTTC
TRBJ1-1 TRBV10-2 once TRBD1 CASSVTGGTEAFF TGCGCCAGCAGTGTTACAGGGGGCACTGAAGCTTTCTTT
TRBJ1-1 TRBV15 - - CATSGGRAGYTEAFF TGTGCCACCAGCGGAGGACGGGCTGGATACACTGAAGCTTTCTTT
TRBJ2-3 TRBV9 - - CASSVSGKADTQYF TGTGCCAGCAGCGTTTCAGGGAAGGCAGATACGCAGTATTTT